This T cell receptor beta chain was identified during a study of metastatic and nonmetastatic thyroid tumors. TCRdb ran MiXCR on the PCR reads. The sample records around 16,000 clones, approximately 25% being singletons. Every patient underwent thyroid surgery untreated. Germline-derived CDR1 and CDR2 are SEHNR and FQNEAQ (reference sequence). The CDR3 sequence is 14 residues long. Many counts were recorded for this clone. A read error is possible here, since a much larger clone lies one base away. Sequenced: adjacent normal tissue. The chain has TRBV7-9 and TRBJ2-1, with D perhaps TRBD2 (6 bases). The TCR comes from a female donor with papillary thyroid cancer or a benign thyroid nodule (not recorded which). Some clones in this sample may be carry-over from other donors' samples. This CDR3 reads CASSSPRGGNEQSF. The CDR3 DNA sequence: TGTGCCAGCAGCTCGCCCCGGGGAGGCAATGAGCAGTCCTTC.